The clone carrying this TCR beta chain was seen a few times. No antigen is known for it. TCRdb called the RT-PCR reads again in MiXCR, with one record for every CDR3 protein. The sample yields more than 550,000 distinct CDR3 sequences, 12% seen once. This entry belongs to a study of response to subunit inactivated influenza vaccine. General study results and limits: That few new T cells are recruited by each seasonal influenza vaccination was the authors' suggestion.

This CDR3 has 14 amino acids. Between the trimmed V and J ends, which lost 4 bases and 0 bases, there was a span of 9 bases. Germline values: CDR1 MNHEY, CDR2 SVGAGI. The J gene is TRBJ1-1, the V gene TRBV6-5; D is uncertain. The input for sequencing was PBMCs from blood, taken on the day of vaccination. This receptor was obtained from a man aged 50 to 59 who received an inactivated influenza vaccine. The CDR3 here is CASSSASMNTEAFF. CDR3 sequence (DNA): TGTGCCAGCAGTTCCGCGAGCATGAACACTGAAGCTTTCTTT.